This T cell receptor (beta chain) was identified in a study of blood T cell repertoires in COVID-19. As for the study in general: PBMCs, B-cell-depleted T cells, or T cells were the source of the cDNA or gDNA that made up the material.

13 amino acids form the CDR3, both terminal residues included. Germline values: CDR1 KGHDR, CDR2 SFDVKD. For this clone: Because the CDR3's place on the DNA is in doubt, the DNA is left out and the CDR3 is given as listed by TCRdb.

In the original processing: How many nucleated cells were present was estimated from reference gene primer amplification. Profiling relied on immunoSEQ multiplex PCR, and the TCRdb table lists in-frame clones only, not all of them. V, J and clone size are those of that table, while D and trimming were read from the DNA. This table has approximately 230,000 clones, around 88% appearing once. Enrolled during active infection, Seattle patients were then followed longitudinally. This sequence joins TRBV24-1 and TRBJ1-1; TRBD1 reflects the table's D call only, with no check against the DNA. Sequencing was performed on peripheral blood. The TCR comes from a woman in her 30s with COVID-19, enrolled during active disease. CDR3 amino acids: CATSVPGRTEAFF.